This TCR beta chain was retrieved from a study of cytomegalovirus exposure and HLA in healthy donors. PCR primers comprised 60 Vbeta and 13 Jbeta primers. Clones were sequenced by immunoSEQ multiplex PCR, and TCRdb holds only the in-frame ones, with some missing. In the table there are about 150,000 clones, 80% to 90% of which are singletons. General study results and limits: For TCR beta chains, V- and J-gene trimming was later linked to a missense DCLRE1C variant.

On this clone: Its antigen is not identified.

The source material was PBMCs. The receptor's source is a woman younger than 30 in good health and CMV-seronegative.

The CDR3 nucleotides read TGTGCCAGCAGCGTCGGAGGGTCTCTCTATGGCTACACCTTC. It is translated as CASSVGGSLYGYTF. This chain links TRBV9 with TRBJ1-2; D unresolved. The CDR3 is made up of 14 amino acids. The V and J ends lost 2 bases and 4 bases respectively, with 12 bases between them. Germline CDR1 SGDLS, CDR2 YYNGEE.